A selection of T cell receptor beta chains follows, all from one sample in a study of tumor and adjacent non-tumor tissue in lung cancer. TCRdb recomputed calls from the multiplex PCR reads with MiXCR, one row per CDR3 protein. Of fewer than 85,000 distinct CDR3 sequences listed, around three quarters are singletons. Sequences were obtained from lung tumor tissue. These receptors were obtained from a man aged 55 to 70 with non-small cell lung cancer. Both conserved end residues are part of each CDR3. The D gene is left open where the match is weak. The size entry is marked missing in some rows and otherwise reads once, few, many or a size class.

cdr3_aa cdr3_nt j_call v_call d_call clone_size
CSARVTSVLMGDQYF TGCAGTGCTAGAGTGACTAGCGTGCTAATGGGCGATCAGTACTTC TRBJ2-7 TRBV20-1 TRBD2 -
CGSRTTSTGELFF TGCGGCAGCAGAACTACGAGCACCGGAGAGCTGTTTTTT TRBJ2-2 TRBV10-2 - -
CAGLRASGMNTRELFF TGTGCCGGTTTGAGGGCTAGCGGGATGAACACGAGGGAGCTGTTTTTT TRBJ2-2 TRBV6-2/TRBV6-3 TRBD2 once
CCISEHGTGGRDSGANVMTF TGTTGCATCAGTGAACATGGGACTGGCGGGAGGGACTCTGGGGCCAACGTCATGACTTTC TRBJ2-6 TRBV10-3 TRBD2 -
CACSLTQNTEAFF TGTGCCTGCAGCTTAACCCAGAACACTGAAGCTTTCTTT TRBJ1-1 TRBV13 - -
CAWRARRASSPGSTDMQYF TGTGCCTGGAGGGCGCGGAGGGCGTCCTCACCGGGTAGCACAGATATGCAGTATTTT TRBJ2-3 TRBV30 - -
CSAPALGQVGSYEHCF TGCAGTGCCCCCGCCCTCGGACAGGTGGGCTCATACGAGCACTGCTTC TRBJ2-7 TRBV20-1 TRBD1 -
CSASGGDTEAFF TGCAGCGCCTCAGGGGGGGACACTGAAGCTTTCTTT TRBJ1-1 TRBV29-1 TRBD1 -
CASNIMSSYEQYF TGTGCCAGTAATATCATGAGCTCCTACGAGCAGTACTTC TRBJ2-7 TRBV19 - few
CASSLDQGRAETQYF TGTGCCAGTAGCTTGGACCAGGGGAGAGCAGAGACCCAGTACTTC TRBJ2-5 TRBV5-4 - -
CASSLIGSGELFF TGTGCCAGCAGCTTAATCGGCTCTGGGGAGCTGTTTTTT TRBJ2-2 TRBV11-1 - once
CVSSYSIWNAEVFF TGTGTCAGCAGTTACTCGATCTGGAACGCTGAAGTTTTCTTT TRBJ1-1 TRBV6-5 - -
CASSLDGLGSSYEEYF TGTGCCAGCAGTTTAGATGGGCTCGGCAGCTCCTACGAGGAGTACTTC TRBJ2-7 TRBV7-8 - -
CANSYTSGTGELFF TGTGCCAACAGTTATACTAGTGGCACAGGGGAGCTGTTTTTT TRBJ2-2 TRBV11-1 - -
CAIKTSETDTQYF TGTGCCATAAAGACTAGCGAAACAGATACGCAGTATTTT TRBJ2-3 TRBV10-3 TRBD2 few
CASSFWTSGREETQYF TGTGCCAGCAGTTTTTGGACTAGCGGGAGGGAAGAGACCCAGTACTTC TRBJ2-5 TRBV28 TRBD2 few
CIAREGRDRTEAFF TGCATTGCTAGAGAAGGGCGAGATAGAACTGAAGCTTTCTTT TRBJ1-1 TRBV20-1 - -
CTSNATSARGNEQFF TGTACCAGCAATGCGACTAGCGCCAGGGGGAATGAGCAGTTCTTC TRBJ2-1 TRBV6-1 - -
CASSEAGGPLSEQYF TGTGCCAGCAGTGAAGCGGGAGGGCCACTGAGCGAGCAATACTTC TRBJ2-7 TRBV6-1 TRBD2 -
CTSSGGLAGNTQYF TGCACCAGCAGTGGGGGACTAGCGGGAAATACACAGTATTTT TRBJ2-3 TRBV10-1 TRBD2 -
CASRWPGQGPGELLF TGTGCCAGCAGGTGGCCGGGACAGGGCCCCGGGGAGCTGTTATTT TRBJ2-2 TRBV6-6 TRBD1 few
CASSPIEREPGYSQYF TGTGCAAGCAGCCCTATCGAGCGGGAGCCGGGATATTCGCAGTATTTT TRBJ2-3 TRBV5-4 TRBD2 -
CSIAPNHEQFF TGTAGCATTGCCCCTAACCATGAGCAGTTCTTC TRBJ2-1 TRBV29-1 - once
CAIIASGKHNEQFF TGTGCCATCATCGCTAGCGGGAAACACAATGAGCAGTTCTTC TRBJ2-1 TRBV10-3 TRBD2 -
CSVMKLAGVGDTQYF TGCAGCGTCATGAAACTAGCGGGAGTAGGAGATACGCAGTATTTT TRBJ2-3 TRBV29-1 TRBD2 -
CSARTGTISYEQYF TGCAGTGCCAGGACAGGGACCATCTCCTACGAGCAGTATTTC TRBJ2-7 TRBV20-1 TRBD1 -